Included here is one T cell receptor beta chain sequence, with context. This clone was recorded a few times. Its antigen specificity is not known. The input lacks base qualities; no much larger clone sits a single base away. The High Capacity cDNA Reverse Transcription Kit was used to reverse transcribe all of the isolated RNA, meaning that expressed TCRB transcripts were what got sequenced. Deep immunoSEQ sequencing was performed on naive, central memory and regulatory T cell samples, with an average of around 3.5 million total reads per sample. Sorted cells were lysed in RLT buffer, and RNA was extracted using DNase-treated RNeasy Micro or Mini kits according to cell number. Each cell subset was processed separately to prevent cross-contamination, with patient and healthy donor samples processed together. The immunoSEQ multiplex PCR was used to amplify TCRB sequences from cDNA, generating 87-bp fragments that spanned the CDR3 region. Sequencing of the amplicons was performed on the Illumina HiSeq platform. The original pipeline was this. PCR bias was corrected computationally using synthetic template baselines, and reads within Hamming distance 2 were collapsed, with unmergeable singletons discarded. Reads were aligned against IMGT so that V, D and J genes, CDR3 length and insertions or deletions at six rearrangement sites could be assigned. Within each subset, clonotype counts were normalized to sorted cell number, and only after that were true diversity and Gini coefficients computed with the tcR R package. Repertoire sharing was quantified using the overlap coefficient calculated on TCRB nucleotide sequences. Out-of-frame TCRB sequences from naive cells were analyzed as a proxy for the pre-selection repertoire. The table was pulled from immuneACCESS by TCRdb, which kept in-frame rearrangements only. Such tables lose some clones; where checked, under half of the loss comes from unresolved V genes, and the rest has no known cause. That table furnishes V, J and clone size, whereas the DNA furnished D and trimming. A total of some 200,000 clones appear in this sample, under 20% of them only once. About 0.078% of the sample belongs to the ten largest clones.

From each donor, a single peripheral blood sample of about 100 mL on average was drawn into heparinised tubes. Using a panel that included CD45RO, CCR7, CD25, CD127, CD95 and CD27, naive, central memory, regulatory and stem cell-like memory CD4+ T cells were sorted on a BD FACSAria II. Purity was above 95% for every sorted population. Right away, PBMCs were isolated by Lymphoprep density gradient centrifugation and were stained directly, with no culture step. To minimize batch effects, samples were stained and sorted in pairs, one healthy donor with one patient per experiment. The sample is drawn from a study of beta chain features in type 1 diabetes (dated by TCRdb to the late 2010s). In the study overall: Patients and healthy donors did not differ in mean age, gender distribution, total cell number or subset yield. A total of roughly 99,000,000 sorted cells were examined across all samples, and the number of cells per subset was strongly correlated with RNA yield. The study compared TCRB repertoires of sorted circulating CD4+ T cell subsets between recently diagnosed type 1 diabetes patients and matched healthy donors. Regulatory and stem cell-like memory subsets were obtained from only 8 patients and about eight healthy donors, while naive and central memory subsets were obtained from all 30 or so donors. General findings and caveats noted by the study authors: HLA sub-analyses involved small numbers of individuals, so any influence of HLA type on TCRB rearrangement remained unresolved. Shorter templates might have been favored by PCR, but patient and control samples were amplified and corrected together, so both groups would have been affected equally by any skew. At VDJ recombination sites, type 1 diabetes patients had fewer insertions and more deleted nucleotides, which implies abnormalities in thymic rearrangement. Sequencing cDNA rather than genomic DNA could over-represent highly expressing activated cells, although activation and CD3 levels did not differ between groups. A moderate but significant shortening of TCRB CDR3 length was observed in type 1 diabetes patients in all four CD4+ subsets. The naive, central memory and regulatory TCRB repertoires appeared to resemble one another more closely among patients than among healthy donors.

The CDR3 covers 15 residues, taking in both the cysteine and the phenylalanine. Left in the record is the CDR3 DNA by itself, 45 bases read in frame from the first base. Trimming at the junction amounts to 5 bases on V and 6 bases on J, and the germline ends lie 18 bases apart. The germline V gene gives CDR1 as SGHTA and CDR2 as FQGNSA. Sequencing was performed on naive CD4+ T cells from blood. This specimen's cell subset or site label, per the study, means: true naive CD4+ T cells. The sequence was obtained from a man aged 25 to 40 with type 1 diabetes. The chain is made from TRBV7-2 and TRBJ2-3; the D gene cannot be resolved beyond TRBD1 or TRBD2, each matching 5 bases. The CDR3 reads CASSPQSGRDDTQYF. The sequence in DNA is TGTGCCAGCAGCCCTCAGAGCGGACGGGACGATACGCAGTATTTT. Outside the CDR3, residues come from the reference TRBV7-2 and TRBJ2-3 proteins, so the full variable domain is: GAGVSQSPSNKVTEKGKDVELRCDPISGHTALYWYRQSLGQGLEFLIYFQGNSAPDKSGLPSDRFSAERTGGSVSTLTIQRTQQEDSAVYLCASSPQSGRDDTQYFGPGTRLTVL.